Below, one TCR beta chain is given with its context. Antigen: not known. The data belong to a study of response to subunit inactivated influenza vaccine. Study-wide findings and caveats: Seasonal influenza vaccination, on each occasion, was suggested by the authors to recruit few new T cells.

TCRdb redid the calling of the RT-PCR reads with MiXCR, one entry per CDR3 protein. The data contain 860,000 or so distinct CDR3 sequences, 21% of them seen just once; the ten biggest clones take up roughly a tenth. V lost 4 bases to trimming and J lost 6 bases, with 16 bases between them. This CDR3 is 15 amino acids long. From germline, CDR1 is SGHRS and CDR2 YFSETQ. The receptor's source is a man in his fifties or sixties who received an inactivated influenza vaccine. This chain connects TRBV5-1 to TRBJ2-2; weak D call: TRBD1 (6 bases). The source material was PBMCs from blood, sampled 5 days after vaccination. The CDR3 loop is CASSPGTNRPGELFF. CDR3 nucleotide sequence: TGCGCCAGCAGCCCAGGGACAAACAGGCCCGGGGAGCTGTTTTTT.